One sample yielded the 26 T cell receptor beta chains listed below, sequenced in a study of cytomegalovirus exposure and HLA in healthy donors. The PCR had 60 Vbeta and 13 Jbeta primers. The table came from immunoSEQ multiplex PCR; TCRdb's copy has only in-frame clones and leaves some out. Altogether over 100,000 clones are present, approximately 80% being singletons, with the ten largest covering 4% to 5%. Material for sequencing was PBMCs. The receptors shown here come from a male donor in good health and CMV-seropositive.

V is TRBV19 and J is TRBJ2-1; D is possibly TRBD2 (5 bases). Between the trimmed V and J ends, which lost 6 bases and 0 bases, there was a span of 15 bases. Germline CDR1 reads LNHDA; CDR2 reads SQIVND (reference sequence). This CDR3 is built from 16 residues. The CDR3 spells CASSTLDFPSYNEQFF. Here the CDR3 DNA reads TGTGCCAGTAGCACACTGGACTTCCCCTCCTACAATGAGCAGTTCTTC. Together with reference TRBV19 and TRBJ2-1, the CDR3 gives the full variable domain: DGGITQSPKYLFRKEGQNVTLSCEQNLNHDAMYWYRQDPGQGLRLIYYSQIVNDFQKGDIAEGYSVSREKKESFPLTVTSAQKNPTAFYLCASSTLDFPSYNEQFFGPGTRLTVL.

The chain employs TRBV29-1 and TRBJ1-5; possible D gene TRBD1, 6 bases. Germline-derived CDR1 and CDR2 are SQVTM and ANQGSEA. The V and J ends lost 4 bases and 6 bases respectively, with 13 bases between them. This CDR3 contains 13 residues. CDR3 sequence: CSVAQGTVQPQHF. The CDR3 region has the DNA TGCAGCGTTGCACAGGGAACCGTTCAGCCCCAGCATTTT.

The V gene is TRBV28, the J gene TRBJ2-7, with 9 bases fitting TRBD2. The CDR3 has 17 amino acids. V dropped 2 bases and J dropped 3; count of bases not matched to a gene: 11. The germline gives CDR1 MDHEN, CDR2 SYDVKM. This chain's CDR3 is CASSLPLASGAIYEQYF. The DNA for the CDR3 is TGTGCCAGCAGTTTACCCCTCGCTAGCGGGGCAATCTACGAGCAGTACTTC.

The chain is built from TRBV7-5 and TRBJ2-6; TRBD1, the table's D call, was not compared with the DNA. TRBV7-5 is assigned pseudogene status. The CDR3 loop spans 18 amino acids. CDR3 in DNA: TGTGCCAGAAGCTTCGTACTACCGACAGCCTCTGGGGCCAACGGCCTGACTTTC. Amino acids: CARSFVLPTASGANGLTF.

The J gene is TRBJ2-1, the V gene TRBV19; 15 nucleotides align to TRBD2. The CDR3 runs to 16 residues. V gave up 7 bases and J gave up 7 bases; unmatched junction bases: 8. Per germline, CDR1 LNHDA and CDR2 SQIVND (reference sequence). The CDR3 nucleotides are TGTGCCAGTACCCCCCCCGGGACTAGCGGGAGGAATGAGCAGTTCTTC. As protein: CASTPPGTSGRNEQFF.

The chain combines TRBV10-1 with TRBJ1-3, with D perhaps TRBD1 (6 bases). The CDR3 consists of 18 residues. Trimming took off 7 bases at V and 0 bases at J, with 22 bases between the two ends. Germline CDR1 WNHNN, CDR2 SYGVQD (reference sequence). The CDR3 sequence is CASNTGWSVGRSGNTIYF. As DNA, the CDR3 is TGCGCCAGCAACACAGGGTGGTCGGTAGGACGCTCTGGAAACACCATATATTTT.

The chain couples TRBV6-1 to TRBJ2-5, with a possible D match to TRBD2 (6 bases). The germline CDR1 and CDR2 sequences are MNHNS and SASEGT. The germline V and J ends were trimmed by 3 bases and 2 bases, with 10 bases remaining between them. The CDR3 consists of 14 residues. Here the CDR3 reads CASSDLTRQETQYF. CDR3 DNA: TGTGCCAGCAGTGACTTGACTAGACAAGAGACCCAGTACTTC.

The genes are TRBV4-2 and TRBJ2-3, with 11 nucleotides matching TRBD2. The CDR3 is made up of 17 amino acids. J gave up 6 bases and V 3 bases, and 11 bases lay outside the gene matches. Germline values: CDR1 LGHNA, CDR2 YNFKEQ. CDR3: CASSQVFSGGAPDTQYF. The CDR3 coding sequence is TGTGCCAGCAGCCAGGTATTTAGCGGGGGGGCGCCCGATACGCAGTATTTT.

The J gene is TRBJ2-3, the V gene TRBV5-1, with 7 nucleotides matching TRBD1. Per germline, CDR1 SGHRS and CDR2 YFSETQ. The V gene end was trimmed by 1 base and the J gene end by 3 bases; junction bases not matched to a gene: 5. CDR3 length equals 15 residues. The CDR3 sequence: CASSLYGQATDTQYF. As DNA, the CDR3 is TGCGCCAGCAGCTTGTACGGACAGGCGACAGATACGCAGTATTTT.

This clone is judged medium-sized. The chain carries TRBV5-6 and TRBJ1-3; a possible D gene is TRBD1 (5 bases). This CDR3 is 17 amino acids long. The V gene's germline CDR1 is SGHDT and CDR2 YYEEEE. The V and J ends lost 0 bases and 0 bases respectively, with 13 bases between them. CDR3 amino acids: CASSLGQGYFSGNTIYF. As DNA, the CDR3 is TGTGCCAGCAGCTTGGGCCAGGGATACTTCTCTGGAAACACCATATATTTT. Combining the CDR3 with reference TRBV5-6 and TRBJ1-3 gives the whole variable domain DAGVTQSPTHLIKTRGQQVTLRCSPKSGHDTVSWYQQALGQGPQFIFQYYEEEERQRGNFPDRFSGHQFPNYSSELNVNALLLGDSALYLCASSLGQGYFSGNTIYFGEGSWLTVV.

This clone was seen a single time. The chain couples TRBV7-9 to TRBJ1-1; TRBD1 might be the D (6 bases). The V end lost 5 bases, the J end lost 2 bases, and 9 bases lay between the germline ends. This CDR3 contains 13 residues. Germline values: CDR1 SEHNR, CDR2 FQNEAQ (reference sequence). The CDR3 sequence is CASSTGRNTEAFF. The CDR3 region has the DNA TGTGCCAGCAGCACAGGGAGAAACACTGAAGCTTTCTTT.

The genes are TRBV5-1 and TRBJ2-7; 11 bases are shared with TRBD1. J gave up 6 bases and V 3 bases, and 2 bases lay outside the gene matches. Germline loops: CDR1 SGHRS, CDR2 YFSETQ. CDR3 length: 13 amino acids. The CDR3 coding sequence is TGCGCCAGCAGCTCGGGACAGGGGGGCGAGCAGTACTTC. It yields the protein CASSSGQGGEQYF.

The rearrangement uses TRBV2 and TRBJ2-7, with D unclear. Germline V gene sequence: CDR1 SNHLY, CDR2 FYNNEI. Trimming took 1 base from V and 2 from J, leaving 6 bases between them. CDR3 length: 13 residues. As DNA, the CDR3 is TGTGCCAGCAGTGAAGGTAGAACCTACGAGCAGTACTTC. This translates into CASSEGRTYEQYF.

V gene TRBV18 combines with J gene TRBJ1-6; 7 bases match TRBD1. The CDR3 loop spans 15 amino acids. J gave up 10 bases and V 1 base, and 7 bases lay outside the gene matches. The germline V gene encodes CDR1 KGHSH and CDR2 LQKENI. The CDR3 loop is CASSPQGAIGSPLHF. CDR3 DNA: TGTGCCAGCTCACCACAGGGGGCTATCGGGTCACCCCTCCACTTT.

Worth noting for this clone: Other DNA variants within this sample encode the same CDR3. The genes are TRBV11-2 and TRBJ1-5; no reliable D call. CDR1 is SGHAT, CDR2 FQNNGV, per germline. This CDR3 contains 15 residues. V lost 1 base, J lost 6 bases, and 13 bases lay in between. CDR3 sequence (DNA): TGTGCCAGCAGCTTAGGATCCCAAGGAGGTCAGCCCCAGCATTTT. Amino acid sequence: CASSLGSQGGQPQHF. Together with reference TRBV11-2 and TRBJ1-5, the CDR3 gives the full variable domain: EAGVAQSPRYKIIEKRQSVAFWCNPISGHATLYWYQQILGQGPKLLIQFQNNGVVDDSQLPKDRFSAERLKGVDSTLKIQPAKLEDSAVYLCASSLGSQGGQPQHFGDGTRLSIL.

The J gene is TRBJ1-1, the V gene TRBV7-9, with D perhaps matching TRBD1 (6 bases). The CDR3 consists of 14 residues. Germline values: CDR1 SEHNR, CDR2 FQNEAQ (reference sequence). Trimming stripped 1 base from V and 5 bases from J, with 11 bases between. The CDR3 spells CASSLVNRVTEAFF. The DNA for the CDR3 is TGTGCCAGCAGCTTAGTTAACAGGGTGACTGAAGCTTTCTTT.

This chain connects TRBV29-1 to TRBJ2-3; 15 nucleotides agree with TRBD2. The trim removed 6 bases at V and 0 bases at J, leaving 4 bases unmatched. CDR3 length equals 16 residues. Germline-derived CDR1 and CDR2 are SQVTM and ANQGSEA. The CDR3 DNA reads TGCAGCGTGGGACTAGCGGGGGGCCCCAGCACAGATACGCAGTATTTT. Translating gives CSVGLAGGPSTDTQYF.

This rearrangement joins TRBV7-2 to TRBJ2-4; a weak D match, TRBD1 (5 bases). Germline V gene sequence: CDR1 SGHTA, CDR2 FQGNSA. The CDR3 totals 13 residues. V lost 1 base, J lost 12 bases, and 13 bases lay in between. The CDR3 sequence is CASSLGSQGHQYF. The CDR3 nucleotides are TGTGCCAGCAGCTTAGGTTCCCAGGGCCATCAGTACTTC.

V and J are TRBV5-6 and TRBJ2-7; TRBD2 matches at 14 bases. The junction had 4 bases not matched to a gene; V was cut back by 2 bases and J by 0 bases. Germline V lookup: CDR1 SGHDT, CDR2 YYEEEE. The CDR3 sequence is 17 residues long. DNA of the CDR3: TGTGCCAGCAGCTTCGGACTAGCGGGAGGACACTCCTACGAGCAGTACTTC. This gives the protein CASSFGLAGGHSYEQYF.

The rearrangement links TRBV28 to TRBJ2-6; D not resolved. The CDR3 covers 18 residues. Deletions cut 5 bases from V and 3 bases from J, with 20 bases between. Per the germline V gene, CDR1 is MDHEN and CDR2 is SYDVKM. The CDR3 sequence: CASSTPPGQVGGANVLTF. The CDR3 nucleotides are TGTGCCAGCAGTACCCCCCCTGGTCAGGTCGGTGGGGCCAACGTCCTGACTTTC. The complete variable domain, with remaining parts taken from reference TRBV28 and TRBJ2-6, reads DVKVTQSSRYLVKRTGEKVFLECVQDMDHENMFWYRQDPGLGLRLIYFSYDVKMKEKGDIPEGYSVSREKKERFSLILESASTNQTSMYLCASSTPPGQVGGANVLTFGAGSRLTVL.

V usage is TRBV7-6 and J usage is TRBJ2-7; no firm D call. The germline CDR1 and CDR2 sequences are SGHVS and FNYEAQ. V lost 1 base to trimming and J lost 5 bases, with 15 bases between them. This CDR3 is built from 15 residues. This CDR3 is CASSLVGQRFHEQYF. The CDR3 nucleotides are TGTGCCAGCAGCTTAGTAGGCCAGAGGTTCCACGAGCAGTACTTC.

This clone was seen only once. The chain couples TRBV5-1 to TRBJ2-5, with D possibly matching TRBD1 (6 bases). The CDR3 spans 15 residues. Trimming shortened V by 4 bases and J by 8 bases, and 21 bases separated the two germline ends. CDR1 and CDR2 (germline): SGHRS, YFSETQ. In DNA form, the CDR3 reads TGCGCCAGCAGCCCAGGGGTAGGGAAGGAGAGAACCCAGTACTTC. Translation: CASSPGVGKERTQYF. Full variable domain (rest looked up from reference TRBV5-1 and TRBJ2-5): KAGVTQTPRYLIKTRGQQVTLSCSPISGHRSVSWYQQTPGQGLQFLFEYFSETQRNKGNFPGRFSGRQFSNSRSEMNVSTLELGDSALYLCASSPGVGKERTQYFGPGTRLLVL.

V usage is TRBV6-1 and J usage is TRBJ2-5, with D perhaps matching TRBD2 (5 bases). This CDR3 has 14 residues. Deletions cut 1 base from V and 4 bases from J, with 10 bases between. Per the germline V gene, CDR1 is MNHNS and CDR2 is SASEGT. The CDR3 nucleotides read TGTGCCAGCAGTGAAGGGGGAGTAGGAGAGACCCAGTACTTC. Protein product: CASSEGGVGETQYF.

The chain has TRBV28 and TRBJ2-3; perhaps TRBD1 as D (6 bases). The CDR3 sequence is 14 residues long. The V gene's germline CDR1 is MDHEN and CDR2 SYDVKM. Between the trimmed V and J ends, which lost 10 bases and 3 bases, there was a span of 17 bases. For the CDR3, the DNA is TGTGCCATCGCCAAGGGGGTGAAGACAGATACGCAGTATTTT. This encodes CAIAKGVKTDTQYF.

V is TRBV28 and J is TRBJ2-2; D perhaps matches TRBD1 (6 bases). The length of the CDR3 is 14 residues. Germline values: CDR1 MDHEN, CDR2 SYDVKM. Trimming took 5 bases from V and 7 from J, leaving 14 bases between them. In nucleotides, the CDR3 is TGTGCCAGCAGTCGACAGGACGAACACGGGGAGCTGTTTTTT. Protein product: CASSRQDEHGELFF.

This clone occurred once. V and J are TRBV6-1 and TRBJ1-2, with a possible D match to TRBD1 (5 bases). The CDR3 has 12 amino acids. Trimming pared 9 bases from V and 7 bases from J, leaving 15 bases between. Germline assignment: CDR1 MNHNS and CDR2 SASEGT. The CDR3 loop reads CASGRVFGGYTF. The CDR3 DNA follows: TGTGCCAGTGGCAGGGTCTTTGGTGGCTACACCTTC.